The clone carrying this T cell receptor (beta chain) was counted between two and nine times. The antigen remains unidentified. The sample comes from a study of identical twins' blood T cells. The CDR3 length is 14 residues. Trimming at V came to 5 bases and at J to 5 bases, leaving 4 bases not matched to a gene. TCRdb re-called the 5' RACE reads with MiXCR, one entry per CDR3 protein. In the table there are a few hundred thousand distinct CDR3 sequences, about 28% of which are singletons. Study-level points and caveats: Twins reportedly had markedly more similar V usage than unrelated donors, even among out-of-frame TCRbeta clonotypes.

The genes are TRBV12-3 or TRBV12-4 and TRBJ1-5, with 9 bases matching TRBD1. Source material: PBMCs. The TCR was taken from a woman aged 18 to 49 in good health. This CDR3 reads CASSLTGGDQPQHF. The CDR3 DNA reads TGTGCCAGCAGTCTAACAGGGGGCGATCAGCCCCAGCATTTT.